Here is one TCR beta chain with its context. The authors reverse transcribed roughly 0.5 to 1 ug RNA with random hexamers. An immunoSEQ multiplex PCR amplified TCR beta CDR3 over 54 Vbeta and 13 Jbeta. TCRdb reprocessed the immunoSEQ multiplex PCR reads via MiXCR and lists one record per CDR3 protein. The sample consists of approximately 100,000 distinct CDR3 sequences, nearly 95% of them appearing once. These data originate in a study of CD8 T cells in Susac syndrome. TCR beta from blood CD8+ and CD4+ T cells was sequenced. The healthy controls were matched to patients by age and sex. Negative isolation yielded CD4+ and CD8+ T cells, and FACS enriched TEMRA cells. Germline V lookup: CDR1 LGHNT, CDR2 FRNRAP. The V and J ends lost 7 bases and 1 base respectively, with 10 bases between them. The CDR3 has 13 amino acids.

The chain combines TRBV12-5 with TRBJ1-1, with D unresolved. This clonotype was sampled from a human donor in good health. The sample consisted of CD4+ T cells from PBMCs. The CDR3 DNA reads TGTGCTAGTGAGTGGACGGGGAACACTGAAGCTTTCTTT. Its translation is CASEWTGNTEAFF.